The 5 T cell receptor beta chains presented below share a single source sample, sequenced in a study of CD8+CD57+ T cells in acquired aplastic anemia. The study profiled TCR beta VDJ and CDR3 using genomic DNA as template. TCRdb independently ran MiXCR on the reads; one entry per CDR3 protein. The table records under 200,000 distinct CDR3 sequences, roughly 48% of them present only once. The specimen sequenced was sorted CD4+, CD8+, or CD8+CD57+ T cells (not recorded which) from PBMCs. All receptors derive from a human donor in good health.

The chain couples TRBV19 to TRBJ2-7; 9 positions agree with TRBD1. V lost 1 base to trimming and J lost 3 bases; unmatched junction nucleotides: 4. The V gene's germline CDR1 is LNHDA and CDR2 SQIVND (reference sequence). The CDR3 consists of 15 residues. The CDR3 DNA reads TGTGCCAGTAGTATAGGGTGGACAGGGGTCTACGAGCAGTACTTC. This translates into CASSIGWTGVYEQYF.

Ten or more counts support this clonotype. The chain links TRBV6-1 to TRBJ2-7, with 11 bases fitting TRBD2. V shed 8 bases, J shed 0 bases, and the junction held 3 bases outside the gene matches. The CDR3 has 14 residues. CDR1 and CDR2 from the germline V gene are MNHNS and SASEGT. Written as DNA, the CDR3 is TGTGCCAGCCTGACTAGCGGGAACTCCTACGAGCAGTACTTC. This codes for CASLTSGNSYEQYF.

This clonotype was seen only once. Just one base apart from a much larger clone, this may be a read error. The CDR3 DNA sequence: TGTGCCAGCAGCTACGGGGCAGGGGCGTCACAAGAGACCCAGTACTTC. Amino acids: CASSYGAGASQETQYF. The chain has TRBV5-6 and TRBJ2-5, with a possible D match to TRBD1 (6 bases). The length of the CDR3 is 16 residues. Germline V gives CDR1 SGHDT, CDR2 YYEEEE. The V end lost 3 bases, the J end lost 2 bases, and 17 bases lay between the germline ends.

This clonotype was picked up many times. The chain has TRBV7-3 and TRBJ1-4; 8 nucleotides line up with TRBD1. V gave up 5 bases and J gave up 8 bases; unmatched junction bases: 10. This CDR3 region has 15 residues. Germline V CDR1 and CDR2: SGHTA, FQGTGA. The CDR3 DNA follows: TGTGCCAGCAGCCCGACAGGGGCCTCAGGGGAAAAACTGTTTTTT. Translation gives CASSPTGASGEKLFF.

This chain uses TRBV7-3 with TRBJ1-4; no clear D. This CDR3 is built from 13 residues. V lost 5 bases and J lost 7, with 11 bases in between. Germline loops: CDR1 SGHTA, CDR2 FQGTGA. The CDR3 DNA reads TGTGCCAGCAGCCGTAACGGTGGTGAAAAACTGTTTTTT. Its protein is CASSRNGGEKLFF.